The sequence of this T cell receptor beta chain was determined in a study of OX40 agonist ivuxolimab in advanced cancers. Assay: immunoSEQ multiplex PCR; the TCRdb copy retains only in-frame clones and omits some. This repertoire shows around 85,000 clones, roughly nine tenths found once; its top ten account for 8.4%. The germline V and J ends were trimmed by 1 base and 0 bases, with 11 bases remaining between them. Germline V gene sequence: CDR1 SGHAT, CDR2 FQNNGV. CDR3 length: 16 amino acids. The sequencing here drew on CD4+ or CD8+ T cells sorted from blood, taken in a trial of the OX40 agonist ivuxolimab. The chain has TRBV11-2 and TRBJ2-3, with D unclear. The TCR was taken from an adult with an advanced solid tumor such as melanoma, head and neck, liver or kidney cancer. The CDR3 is CASSLVVGRSTDTQYF. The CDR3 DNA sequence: TGTGCCAGCAGCTTAGTCGTCGGTCGGAGCACAGATACGCAGTATTTT.